The 8 T cell receptor beta chains below come from one sample, sequenced in a study of tumor-infiltrating lymphocytes in glioblastoma multiforme. TCR beta libraries were built from RNA through three nested multiplex PCR rounds using modified ARM-PCR. TCRdb used MiXCR to reprocess the multiplex PCR reads, holding one entry per CDR3 protein. Of some 13,000 distinct CDR3 sequences in the sample, 64% are singletons; the top ten hold around 30%. The material sequenced was brain tumor tissue. The receptors shown here come from a male donor with glioblastoma.

The table lists this clonotype with a few counts. V and J are TRBV14 and TRBJ2-1; 7 nucleotides line up with TRBD2. Unmatched junction bases numbered 9, after V lost 1 base and J lost 15 bases. The CDR3 extends over 13 amino acids. Germline V CDR1 and CDR2: SGHDN, FVKESK. The CDR3 DNA reads TGTGCCAGCAGCCAAGTTTCCTCGGGAGGCATGTTCTTC. Translating it yields CASSQVSSGGMFF.

Concerning this clonotype: A read error may produce the germline difference seen at one junction end. This chain uses TRBV11-2 with TRBJ1-2; 7 bases map to TRBD1. The V gene's germline CDR1 is SGHAT and CDR2 FQNNGV. The CDR3 loop spans 15 amino acids. CDR3 sequence: CASSLQGQVDYDYTF. The CDR3 nucleotides read TGTGCCAGCAGCCTCCAAGGACAGGTGGACTATGACTACACCTTC.

To note about this clonotype: Mismatch with germline at one junction end may stem from a read error. V is TRBV30 and J is TRBJ1-1; 11 bases are a match to TRBD1. The CDR3 has 14 amino acids. Per the germline V gene, CDR1 is GTSNPN and CDR2 is SVGIG (reference sequence). For the CDR3, the DNA is TGTCCCTGGATCTCTCGGACAGGGGGCGCGGCAGCTTTCTTT. This sequence encodes CPWISRTGGAAAFF.

The chain employs TRBV20-1 and TRBJ1-2; D not certain. V gave up 2 bases and J gave up 4 bases, with 17 bases separating them. CDR3 length: 15 amino acids. Germline-derived CDR1 and CDR2 are DFQATT and SNEGSKA (reference sequence). The CDR3 loop reads CSARRQQGFLYGYTF. The CDR3 DNA reads TGCAGTGCTAGACGTCAACAAGGTTTTCTCTATGGCTACACCTTC.

With regard to this clonotype: Its ends do not fully match the called genes, so a read error is possible. The chain combines TRBV28 with TRBJ2-3; 8 positions agree with TRBD1. Germline V gene sequence: CDR1 MDHEN, CDR2 SYDVKM. There are 15 residues in the CDR3. The CDR3 DNA sequence: TGTGCCAGCACGACGGAACAGGGGGATACAGATACGCGGTATTTT. It encodes CASTTEQGDTDTRYF. Full variable domain (remainder filled in from reference TRBV28 and TRBJ2-3): DVKVTQSSRYLVKRTGEKVFLECVQDMDHENMFWYRQDPGLGLRLIYFSYDVKMKEKGDIPEGYSVSREKKERFSLILESASTNQTSMYLCASTTEQGDTDTRYFGPGTRLTVL.

There are a few counts of this clonotype. This chain joins TRBV4-1 and TRBJ2-3, with 9 bases aligning to TRBD2. The V gene's germline CDR1 is MGHRA and CDR2 YSYEKL. The CDR3 has 16 amino acids. Trimming took 0 bases from V and 4 from J; bases not matched to a gene: 5. The CDR3 region is CASSQEGGGGADTQYF. The CDR3 nucleotides read TGCGCCAGCAGCCAAGAGGGAGGCGGGGGGGCAGATACGCAGTATTTT.

This clonotype has a single count. This chain joins TRBV11-2 and TRBJ2-7; D gene unclear. The length of the CDR3 is 13 residues. The V end was cut by 1 base, the J end by 1 base, with 5 bases between. Looked up from germline, CDR1 is SGHAT and CDR2 is FQNNGV. CDR3 DNA sequence: TGTGCCAGCAGCTTAGCGGTATCCTACGAGCAGTACTTC. Translation: CASSLAVSYEQYF.

Of note for this clonotype: A read error may account for a junction end that differs from germline. This chain links TRBV5-4 with TRBJ1-4, with TRBD1 as a possible D gene (6 bases). Germline V gene data show CDR1 as SGHNT and CDR2 as YYREEE (reference sequence). There are 15 residues in the CDR3. The CDR3 reads CSSSLSPGVQEKLFF. The CDR3 nucleotides read TGTTCCAGCAGCTTGTCGCCAGGGGTTCAGGAAAAACTGTTCTTT.